This T cell receptor beta chain was retrieved from a study of CD8 T cells in ankylosing spondylitis. Study observations and caveats: Earlier work had already found some motif variants in reactive arthritis synovial fluid and blood. Disease-linked clones were CD8+ and relatively rare in peripheral blood. Researchers reportedly found disease-linked clones significantly enriched in matched ankylosing spondylitis synovial fluid. Blood of patients with ankylosing spondylitis appeared to be characterized by a TCR beta motif of eight highly homologous variants.

This clonotype was counted only a few times. The antigen remains unidentified. Making the TCR beta libraries involved quantitative 5'-RACE with molecular barcodes. Using its own MiXCR run on the 5' RACE reads, TCRdb lists one record per CDR3 protein. Here the sample spans around 390,000 distinct CDR3 sequences, under 25% being singletons. Trimming removed 2 bases from V and 5 bases from J; junction bases left unmatched: 8. The CDR3 has 15 amino acids. CDR1 LGHNA and CDR2 YNFKEQ come from the germline V gene. This receptor was taken from a male donor with ankylosing spondylitis. Sequenced material: blood, either unsorted or a sorted T cell fraction (not recorded which). V usage is TRBV4-2 and J usage is TRBJ1-2; 7 positions agree with TRBD1. The CDR3 nucleotides are TGTGCCAGCAGCCAAACAAGCGGGACAGCTTATGGCTACACCTTC. Its translation: CASSQTSGTAYGYTF.